A single sample is the source of the 16 T cell receptor beta chains below, sequenced in a study of shared clonotypes between healthy human individuals. Using immunoSEQ multiplex PCR, the repertoire was profiled, and TCRdb retains in-frame clones only, with some absent. This table has about 79,000 clones, about 64% appearing once. Specimen: memory CD8+ T cells sorted from blood. Subset meaning: CD45RO+ cells pooled with CCR7-negative TemRA cells. Every receptor here comes from a man aged 25-40 years in good health.

This chain links TRBV30 with TRBJ2-1, with 7 bases lining up with TRBD2. The J segment lost 2 bases and the V segment lost 0 bases, leaving 7 bases of the junction unmatched. Looked up from germline, CDR1 is GTSNPN and CDR2 is SVGIG (reference sequence). The CDR3 sequence is 16 residues long. CDR3 in amino acids: CAWSVRGGGPYNEQFF. The CDR3 region has the DNA TGTGCCTGGAGTGTACGTGGGGGAGGGCCCTACAATGAGCAGTTCTTC.

This clone appeared a few times. The chain joins TRBV9 to TRBJ2-1, with 10 nucleotides matching TRBD1. The ends lost 0 bases at V and 10 bases at J; junction bases unmatched: 4. This CDR3 has 14 residues. The germline CDR1 and CDR2 sequences are SGDLS and YYNGEE. This CDR3 is CASSVGDRGYEQFF. The CDR3 DNA is TGTGCCAGCAGCGTAGGGGACAGGGGATACGAGCAGTTCTTC.

The chain has TRBV25-1 and TRBJ2-1; perhaps TRBD2 as D (5 bases). The V and J ends lost 7 bases and 10 bases respectively, with 20 bases between them. This CDR3 contains 14 residues. Germline V gene lookup returns CDR1 MGHDK and CDR2 SYGVNS. In nucleotides, the CDR3 is TGTGCCAGCACTCATCGGGTAGCGCAAGAAGAGCAGTTCTTC. Protein product: CASTHRVAQEEQFF.

V is TRBV21-1 and J is TRBJ1-1; TRBD1 is the table's D call, not checked against the DNA. TRBV21-1 is assigned pseudogene status. This CDR3 is 16 amino acids long. The CDR3 protein is CASSKPPAQGNTEAFF. CDR3 bases: TGTGCCAGCAGCAAACCCCCGGCTCAGGGGAACACTGAAGCTTTCTTT.

The V and J genes are TRBV12-5 and TRBJ2-2; 13 nucleotides line up with TRBD2. With 2 bases clipped from V and 7 bases from J, the junction kept 7 bases outside the gene matches. CDR1 LGHNT and CDR2 FRNRAP come from the germline V gene. The CDR3 runs 17 residues. The CDR3 DNA reads as TGTGCTAGTGGTTTGACTAGCGGGAGGGCCCTTTTCGGGGAGCTGTTTTTT. Its translation: CASGLTSGRALFGELFF.

The rearrangement joins TRBV5-6 to TRBJ1-2; TRBD1 matches 9 bases. CDR3 length: 16 residues. Per the germline V gene, CDR1 is SGHDT and CDR2 is YYEEEE. V trimming: 4 bases; J trimming: 0 bases; junction bases outside the gene matches: 7. In DNA, the CDR3 is TGTGCCAGCAGCCCGCCGGGACAGGGATCTAACTATGGCTACACCTTC. Its protein is CASSPPGQGSNYGYTF.

The chain couples TRBV9 to TRBJ2-5, with D tentatively TRBD2 (6 bases). This CDR3 comprises 14 residues. Per the germline V gene, CDR1 is SGDLS and CDR2 is YYNGEE. Deletions cut 4 bases from V and 2 bases from J, with 12 bases between. DNA of the CDR3: TGTGCCAGCAGCTATAGCGGAGTACAAGAGACCCAGTACTTC. Encoded protein: CASSYSGVQETQYF.

This clone was seen many times. The chain recombines TRBV10-3 with TRBJ2-7, with 7 bases that match TRBD1. From germline, CDR1 is ENHRY and CDR2 SYGVKD. This CDR3 has 12 amino acids. The trim removed 10 bases at V and 5 bases at J, leaving 8 bases unmatched. The CDR3 sequence is CATEDRFDEQYF. CDR3 DNA: TGTGCCACCGAGGACAGGTTTGACGAGCAGTACTTC.

This clone was observed a few times. The chain links TRBV6-5 to TRBJ2-6; no definite D call. This CDR3 has 15 amino acids. Per the germline V gene, CDR1 is MNHEY and CDR2 is SVGAGI. V lost 8 bases and J 4 bases, leaving 15 bases between the germline ends. This CDR3 reads CASADGLTGANVLTF. CDR3 DNA: TGTGCCAGCGCGGACGGCCTCACCGGGGCCAACGTCCTGACTTTC.

The J gene is TRBJ2-7, the V gene TRBV6-6; 8 bases match TRBD1. CDR3 length: 14 amino acids. Germline V gene data show CDR1 as MNHNY and CDR2 as SVGAGI (reference sequence). The ends lost 2 bases at V and 2 bases at J; junction bases unmatched: 2. DNA for the CDR3: TGTGCCAGCAGTTACGAGACAGGGGCCTACGAGCAGTACTTC. Amino acids: CASSYETGAYEQYF.

This clone was observed a single time. The V gene is TRBV7-9, the J gene TRBJ2-5; D is uncertain. This CDR3 spans 12 amino acids. V was trimmed by 8 bases and J by 5 bases, leaving 12 bases between them. The V gene's germline CDR1 is SEHNR and CDR2 FQNEAQ (reference sequence). The CDR3 nucleotides read TGTGCCAGCGGTTTAGGGTTGGAGACCCAGTACTTC. Translating it yields CASGLGLETQYF.

This chain uses TRBV29-1 with TRBJ1-4; D remains ambiguous. Germline CDR1 reads SQVTM; CDR2 reads ANQGSEA. Trimming pared 4 bases from V and 3 bases from J, leaving 9 bases between. The CDR3 loop spans 13 amino acids. The CDR3 spells CSVGYDSNEKLFF. For the CDR3, the DNA is TGCAGCGTTGGGTACGATTCTAATGAAAAACTGTTTTTT.

The genes are TRBV11-1 and TRBJ1-3; D perhaps matches TRBD1 (6 bases). The V end was cut by 2 bases, the J end by 0 bases, with 14 bases between. The germline gives CDR1 SGHAT, CDR2 FQDESV (reference sequence). The CDR3 consists of 17 residues. CDR3 region: CASSLLRDIFSGNTIYF. In nucleotides, the CDR3 is TGTGCCAGCAGCTTACTCCGGGACATCTTCTCTGGAAACACCATATATTTT.

V is TRBV29-1 and J is TRBJ2-2, with 12 bases fitting TRBD1. Per the germline V gene, CDR1 is SQVTM and CDR2 is ANQGSEA. CDR3 length: 17 residues. V was pared by 6 bases and J by 5 bases, with 13 bases of the junction left unmatched. The CDR3, as DNA: TGCAGCGTCCTCGGGACAGGGGGCGAGGAAAAGACCGGGGAGCTGTTTTTT. It is translated as CSVLGTGGEEKTGELFF.

Ten or more counts support this clone. This sequence joins TRBV27 and TRBJ1-5; D possibly corresponds to TRBD1 (5 bases). The ends were cut back, 6 bases at V and 0 bases at J, with 12 bases in the middle. The CDR3 is made up of 15 amino acids. CDR1 and CDR2 (germline): MNHEY, SMNVEV (reference sequence). CDR3 sequence: CASRDQGGSNQPQHF. In DNA, the CDR3 is TGTGCCAGCAGGGACCAGGGTGGTAGCAATCAGCCCCAGCATTTT.

The chain combines TRBV6-1 with TRBJ2-5; D may match TRBD1 or TRBD2 (5 bases each). V lost 9 bases and J 5 bases, leaving 13 bases between the germline ends. The germline V gene encodes CDR1 MNHNS and CDR2 SASEGT. This CDR3 region has 12 residues. CDR3 in DNA: TGTGCCAGTCTCGGGGCCCCGGAGACCCAGTACTTC. Translation gives CASLGAPETQYF.